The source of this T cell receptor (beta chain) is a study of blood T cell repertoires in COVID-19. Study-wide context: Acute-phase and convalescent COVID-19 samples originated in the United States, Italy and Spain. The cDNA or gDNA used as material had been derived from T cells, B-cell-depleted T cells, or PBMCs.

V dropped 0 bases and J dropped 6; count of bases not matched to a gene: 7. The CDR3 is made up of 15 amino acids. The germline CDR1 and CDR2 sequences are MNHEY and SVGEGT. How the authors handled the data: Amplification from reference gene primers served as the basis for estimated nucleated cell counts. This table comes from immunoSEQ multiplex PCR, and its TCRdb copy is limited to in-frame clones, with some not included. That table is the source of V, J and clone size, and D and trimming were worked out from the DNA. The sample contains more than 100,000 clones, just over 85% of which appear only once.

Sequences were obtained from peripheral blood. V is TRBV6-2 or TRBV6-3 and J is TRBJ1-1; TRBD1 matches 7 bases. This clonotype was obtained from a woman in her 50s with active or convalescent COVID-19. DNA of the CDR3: TGTGCCAGCAGTTACTCAAACAGGGGTATACCTGAAGCTTTCTTT. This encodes CASSYSNRGIPEAFF.